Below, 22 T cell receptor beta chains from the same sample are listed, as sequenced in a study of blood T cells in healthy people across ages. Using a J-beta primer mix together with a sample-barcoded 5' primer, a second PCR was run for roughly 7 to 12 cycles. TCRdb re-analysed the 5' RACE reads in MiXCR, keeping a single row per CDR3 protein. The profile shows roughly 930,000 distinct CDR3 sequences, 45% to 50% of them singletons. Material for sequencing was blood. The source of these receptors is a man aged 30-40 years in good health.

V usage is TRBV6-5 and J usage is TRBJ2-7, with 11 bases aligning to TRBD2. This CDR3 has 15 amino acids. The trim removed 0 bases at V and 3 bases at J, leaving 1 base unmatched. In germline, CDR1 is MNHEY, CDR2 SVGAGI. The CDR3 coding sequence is TGTGCCAGCAGTTACTCGGGGACTAGCGGCTACGAGCAGTACTTC. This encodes CASSYSGTSGYEQYF.

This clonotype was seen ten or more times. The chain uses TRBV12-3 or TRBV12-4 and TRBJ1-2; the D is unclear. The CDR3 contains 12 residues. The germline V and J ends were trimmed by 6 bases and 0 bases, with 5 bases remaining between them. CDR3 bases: TGTGCCAGCAGCAATACTAACTATGGCTACACCTTC. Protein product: CASSNTNYGYTF.

The CDR3 loop is CSASTLEGIYTEAFF. The DNA of the CDR3 is TGCAGTGCTAGTACCCTCGAGGGGATATACACTGAAGCTTTCTTT. The chain employs TRBV20-1 and TRBJ1-1; weak D call: TRBD1 (5 bases). Trimming left V 3 bases short and J 3 bases short, with 17 bases between. The CDR3 is 15 amino acids. CDR1 DFQATT and CDR2 SNEGSKA come from the germline V gene (reference sequence).

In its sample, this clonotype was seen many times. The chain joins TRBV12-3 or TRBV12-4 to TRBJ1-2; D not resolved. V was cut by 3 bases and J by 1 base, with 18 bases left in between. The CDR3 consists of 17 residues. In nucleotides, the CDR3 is TGTGCCAGCAGTTTTTGGCCCGCCGGTCTTGGTAACTATGGCTACACCTTC. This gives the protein CASSFWPAGLGNYGYTF.

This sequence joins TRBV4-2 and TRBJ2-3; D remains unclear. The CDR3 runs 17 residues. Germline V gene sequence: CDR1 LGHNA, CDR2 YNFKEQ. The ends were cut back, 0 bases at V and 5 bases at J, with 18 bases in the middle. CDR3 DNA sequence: TGTGCCAGCAGCCAAGATACCAACAGACGAGCGCAAGATACGCAGTATTTT. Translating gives CASSQDTNRRAQDTQYF.

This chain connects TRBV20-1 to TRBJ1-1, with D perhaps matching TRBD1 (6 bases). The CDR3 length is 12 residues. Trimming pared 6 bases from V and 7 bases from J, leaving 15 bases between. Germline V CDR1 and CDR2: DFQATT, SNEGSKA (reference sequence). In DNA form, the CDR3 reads TGCAGTGCCAAACTGGGGGCTTATGAAGCTTTCTTT. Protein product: CSAKLGAYEAFF.

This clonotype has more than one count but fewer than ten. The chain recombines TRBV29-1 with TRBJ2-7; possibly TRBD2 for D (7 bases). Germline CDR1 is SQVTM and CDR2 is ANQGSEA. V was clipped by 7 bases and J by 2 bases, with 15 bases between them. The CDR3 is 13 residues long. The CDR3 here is CSAGAAGTYEQYF. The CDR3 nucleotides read TGCAGCGCGGGGGCAGCGGGGACCTACGAGCAGTACTTC.

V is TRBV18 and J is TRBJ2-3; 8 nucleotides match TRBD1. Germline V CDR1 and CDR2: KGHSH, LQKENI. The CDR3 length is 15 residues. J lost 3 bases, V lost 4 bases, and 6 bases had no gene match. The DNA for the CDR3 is TGTGCCAGCTCACAGACAGGGGAAGGGACAGATACGCAGTATTTT. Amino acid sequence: CASSQTGEGTDTQYF. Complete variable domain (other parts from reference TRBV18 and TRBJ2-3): NAGVMQNPRHLVRRRGQEARLRCSPMKGHSHVYWYRQLPEEGLKFMVYLQKENIIDESGMPKERFSAEFPKEGPSILRIQQVVRGDSAAYFCASSQTGEGTDTQYFGPGTRLTVL.

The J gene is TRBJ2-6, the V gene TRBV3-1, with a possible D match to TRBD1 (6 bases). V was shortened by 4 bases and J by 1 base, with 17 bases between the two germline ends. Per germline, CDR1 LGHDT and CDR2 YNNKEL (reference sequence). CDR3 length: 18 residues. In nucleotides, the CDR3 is TGTGCCAGCAGCCCTACTCAGGGGACCAATTCTGGGGCCAACGTCCTGACTTTC. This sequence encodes CASSPTQGTNSGANVLTF.

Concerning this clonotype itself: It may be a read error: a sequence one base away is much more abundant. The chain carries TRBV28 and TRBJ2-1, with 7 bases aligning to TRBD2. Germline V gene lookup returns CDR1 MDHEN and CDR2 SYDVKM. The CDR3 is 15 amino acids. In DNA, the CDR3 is TGTACCAGCAGTGTGACGGGGGGAGCCTACAATGAGCAGTTCTTC. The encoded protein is CTSSVTGGAYNEQFF. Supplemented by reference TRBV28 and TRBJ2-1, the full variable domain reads DVKVTQSSRYLVKRTGEKVFLECVQDMDHENMFWYRQDPGLGLRLIYFSYDVKMKEKGDIPEGYSVSREKKERFSLILESASTNQTSMYLCTSSVTGGAYNEQFFGPGTRLTVL.

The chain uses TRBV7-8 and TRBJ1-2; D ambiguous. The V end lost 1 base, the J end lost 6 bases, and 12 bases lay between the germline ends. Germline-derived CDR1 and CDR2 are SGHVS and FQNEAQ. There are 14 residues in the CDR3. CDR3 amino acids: CASSLVKGENGYTF. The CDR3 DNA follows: TGTGCCAGCAGCTTAGTTAAGGGCGAGAATGGCTACACCTTC. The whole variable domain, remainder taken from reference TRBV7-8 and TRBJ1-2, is GAGVSQSPRYKVAKRGQDVALRCDPISGHVSLFWYQQALGQGPEFLTYFQNEAQLDKSGLPSDRFFAERPEGSVSTLKIQRTQQEDSAVYLCASSLVKGENGYTFGSGTRLTVV.

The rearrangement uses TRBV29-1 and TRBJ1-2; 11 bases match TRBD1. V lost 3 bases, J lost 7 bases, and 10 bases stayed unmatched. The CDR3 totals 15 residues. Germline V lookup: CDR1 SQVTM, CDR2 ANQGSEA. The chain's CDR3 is CSVDGQGAPLSGYTF. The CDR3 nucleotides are TGCAGCGTTGACGGACAGGGGGCTCCTTTGTCTGGCTACACCTTC. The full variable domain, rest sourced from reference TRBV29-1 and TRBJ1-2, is SAVISQKPSRDICQRGTSLTIQCQVDSQVTMMFWYRQQPGQSLTLIATANQGSEATYESGFVIDKFPISRPNLTFSTLTVSNMSPEDSSIYLCSVDGQGAPLSGYTFGSGTRLTVV.

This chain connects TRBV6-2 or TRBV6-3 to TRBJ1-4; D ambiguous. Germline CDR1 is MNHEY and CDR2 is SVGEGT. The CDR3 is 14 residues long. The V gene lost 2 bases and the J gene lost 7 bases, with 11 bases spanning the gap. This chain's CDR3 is CASSYKSVAEKLFF. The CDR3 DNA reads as TGTGCCAGCAGTTACAAGAGCGTGGCTGAAAAACTGTTTTTT.

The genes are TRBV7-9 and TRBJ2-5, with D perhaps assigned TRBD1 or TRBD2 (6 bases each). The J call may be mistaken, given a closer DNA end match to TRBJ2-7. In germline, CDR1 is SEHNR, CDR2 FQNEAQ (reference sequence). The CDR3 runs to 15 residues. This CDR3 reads CASSLATPGAYEQYF. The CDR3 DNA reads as TGTGCCAGCAGCTTAGCCACCCCGGGGGCTTACGAGCAGTACTTC.

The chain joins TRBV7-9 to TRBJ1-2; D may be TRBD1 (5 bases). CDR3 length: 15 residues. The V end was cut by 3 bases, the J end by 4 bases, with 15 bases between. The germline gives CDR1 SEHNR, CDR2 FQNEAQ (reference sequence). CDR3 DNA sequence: TGTGCCAGCAGCTTGGGAGACGGGACCCCCTATGGCTACACCTTC. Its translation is CASSLGDGTPYGYTF.

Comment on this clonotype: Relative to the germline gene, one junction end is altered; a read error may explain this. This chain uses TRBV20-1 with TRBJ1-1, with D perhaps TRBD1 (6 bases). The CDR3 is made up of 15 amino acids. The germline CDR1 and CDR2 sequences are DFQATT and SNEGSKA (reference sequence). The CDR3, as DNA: TGCAATGCTAGCCCCCTCGACAGGATCAACACTGAAGCTTTCTTT. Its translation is CNASPLDRINTEAFF.

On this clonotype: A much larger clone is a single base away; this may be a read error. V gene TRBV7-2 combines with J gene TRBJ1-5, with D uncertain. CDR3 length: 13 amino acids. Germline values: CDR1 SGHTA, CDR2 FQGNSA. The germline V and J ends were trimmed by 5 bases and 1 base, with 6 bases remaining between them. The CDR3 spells CASSPKSNQPQHF. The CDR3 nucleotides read TGTGCCAGCAGCCCGAAAAGCAATCAGCCCCAGCATTTT.

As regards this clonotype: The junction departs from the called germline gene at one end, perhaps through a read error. CDR3 nucleotide sequence: TGTGTCAGCAGCCCTGTGAGCTCCTACGAGCAGTACTTC. Encoded protein: CVSSPVSSYEQYF. This rearrangement joins TRBV3-1 to TRBJ2-7, with no clear D. CDR3 length: 13 residues. The V gene's germline CDR1 is LGHDT and CDR2 YNNKEL (reference sequence).

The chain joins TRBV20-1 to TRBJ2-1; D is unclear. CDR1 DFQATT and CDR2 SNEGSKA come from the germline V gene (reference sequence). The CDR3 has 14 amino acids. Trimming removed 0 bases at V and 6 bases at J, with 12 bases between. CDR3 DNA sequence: TGCAGTGCTAGAGATACGTCTGAAATCAATGAGCAGTTCTTC. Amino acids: CSARDTSEINEQFF.

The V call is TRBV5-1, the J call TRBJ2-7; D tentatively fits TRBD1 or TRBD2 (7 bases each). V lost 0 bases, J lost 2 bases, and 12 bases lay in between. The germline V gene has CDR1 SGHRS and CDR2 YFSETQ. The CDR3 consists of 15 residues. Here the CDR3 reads CASSLAQGGTYEQYF. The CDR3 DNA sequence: TGCGCCAGCAGCTTGGCTCAGGGGGGGACCTACGAGCAGTACTTC.

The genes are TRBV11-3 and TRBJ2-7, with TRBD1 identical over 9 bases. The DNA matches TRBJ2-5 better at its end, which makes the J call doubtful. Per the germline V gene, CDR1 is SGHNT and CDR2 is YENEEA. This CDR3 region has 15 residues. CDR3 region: CASSKGGQGIQTQYF. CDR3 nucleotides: TGTGCCAGCAGCAAAGGAGGACAGGGGATACAGACCCAGTACTTC.

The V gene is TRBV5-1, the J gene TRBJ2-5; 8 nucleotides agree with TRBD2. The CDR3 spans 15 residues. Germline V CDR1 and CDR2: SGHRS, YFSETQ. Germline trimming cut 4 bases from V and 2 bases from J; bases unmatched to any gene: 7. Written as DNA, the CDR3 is TGCGCCAGCAGCAGGAATACGGGGGGGCAAGAGACCCAGTACTTC. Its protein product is CASSRNTGGQETQYF.